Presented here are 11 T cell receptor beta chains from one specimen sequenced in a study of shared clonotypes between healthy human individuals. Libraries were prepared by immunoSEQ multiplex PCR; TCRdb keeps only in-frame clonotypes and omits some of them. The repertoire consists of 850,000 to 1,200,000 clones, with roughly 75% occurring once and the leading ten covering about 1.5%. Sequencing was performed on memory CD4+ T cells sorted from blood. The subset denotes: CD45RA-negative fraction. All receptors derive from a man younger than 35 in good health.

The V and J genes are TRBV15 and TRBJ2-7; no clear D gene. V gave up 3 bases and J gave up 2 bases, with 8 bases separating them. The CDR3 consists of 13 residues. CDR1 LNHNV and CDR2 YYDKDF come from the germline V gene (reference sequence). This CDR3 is CATSSGIPYEQYF. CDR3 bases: TGTGCCACCAGCAGTGGAATTCCCTACGAGCAGTACTTC.

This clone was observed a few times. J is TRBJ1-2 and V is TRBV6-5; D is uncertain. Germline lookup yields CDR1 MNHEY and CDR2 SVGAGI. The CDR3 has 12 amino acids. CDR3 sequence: CDWSTRNYGYTF. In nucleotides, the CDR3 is TGTGATTGGTCTACCAGGAACTATGGCTACACCTTC.

CDR3 sequence (DNA): TGCAGTGCTAGCCACTGGAATGAGCAGTTCTTC. This translates into CSASHWNEQFF. The chain joins TRBV20-1 to TRBJ2-1, with D hard to call. There are 11 residues in the CDR3. Trimming left V 3 bases short and J 7 bases short, with 7 bases between. CDR1 and CDR2 from the germline V gene are DFQATT and SNEGSKA (reference sequence).

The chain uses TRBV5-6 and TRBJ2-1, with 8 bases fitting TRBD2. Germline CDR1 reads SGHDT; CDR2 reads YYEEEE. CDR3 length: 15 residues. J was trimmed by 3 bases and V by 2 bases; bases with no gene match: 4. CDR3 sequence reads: CASSLEREYYNEQFF. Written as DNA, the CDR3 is TGTGCCAGCAGCTTAGAGCGGGAGTACTACAATGAGCAGTTCTTC.

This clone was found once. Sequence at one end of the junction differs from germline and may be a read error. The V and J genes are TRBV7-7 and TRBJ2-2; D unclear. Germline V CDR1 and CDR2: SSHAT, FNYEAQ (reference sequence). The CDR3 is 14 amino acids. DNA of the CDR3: TGTGCTAGCAGCTTCGGCCAGCCCACCGGGGAGCTGTTTTTT. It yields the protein CASSFGQPTGELFF. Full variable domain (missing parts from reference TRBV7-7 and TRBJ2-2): GAGVSQSPRYKVTKRGQDVTLRCDPISSHATLYWYQQALGQGPEFLTYFNYEAQPDKSGLPSDRFSAERPEGSISTLTIQRTEQRDSAMYRCASSFGQPTGELFFGEGSRLTVL.

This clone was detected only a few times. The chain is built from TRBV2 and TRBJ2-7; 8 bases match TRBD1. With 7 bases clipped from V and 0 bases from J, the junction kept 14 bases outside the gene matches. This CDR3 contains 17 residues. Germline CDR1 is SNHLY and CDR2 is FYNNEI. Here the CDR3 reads CASKGYGLTGDSYEQYF. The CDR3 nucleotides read TGTGCCAGCAAGGGGTATGGGTTGACAGGGGACTCCTACGAGCAGTACTTC. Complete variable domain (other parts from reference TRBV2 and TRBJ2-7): EPEVTQTPSHQVTQMGQEVILRCVPISNHLYFYWYRQILGQKVEFLVSFYNNEISEKSEIFDDQFSVERPDGSNFTLKIRSTKLEDSAMYFCASKGYGLTGDSYEQYFGPGTRLTVT.

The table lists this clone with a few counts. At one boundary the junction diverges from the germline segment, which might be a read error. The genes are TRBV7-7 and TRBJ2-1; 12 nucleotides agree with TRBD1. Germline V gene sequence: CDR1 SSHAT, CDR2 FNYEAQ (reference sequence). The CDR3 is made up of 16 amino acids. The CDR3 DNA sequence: TGTGCTAGCAGCTGGGGGACAGGGGGCGCGGGGAATGAGCAGTTCTTC. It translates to CASSWGTGGAGNEQFF. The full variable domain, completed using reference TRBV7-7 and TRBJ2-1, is GAGVSQSPRYKVTKRGQDVTLRCDPISSHATLYWYQQALGQGPEFLTYFNYEAQPDKSGLPSDRFSAERPEGSISTLTIQRTEQRDSAMYRCASSWGTGGAGNEQFFGPGTRLTVL.

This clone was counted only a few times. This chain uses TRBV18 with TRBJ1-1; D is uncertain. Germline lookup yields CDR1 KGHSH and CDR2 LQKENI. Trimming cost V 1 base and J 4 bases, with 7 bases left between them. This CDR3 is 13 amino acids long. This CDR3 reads CASSPRWGTEAFF. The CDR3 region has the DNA TGTGCCAGCTCACCACGATGGGGCACTGAAGCTTTCTTT.

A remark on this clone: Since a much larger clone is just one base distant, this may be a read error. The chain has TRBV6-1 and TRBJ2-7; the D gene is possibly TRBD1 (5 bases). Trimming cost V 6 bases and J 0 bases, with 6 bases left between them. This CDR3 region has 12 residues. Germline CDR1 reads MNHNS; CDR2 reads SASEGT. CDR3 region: CASRGDSYEQYF. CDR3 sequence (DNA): TGTGCCAGCAGAGGGGACTCCTACGAGCAGTACTTC.

CDR3 region: CASSEALRDTPRNTEAFF. Written as DNA, the CDR3 is TGTGCCAGCAGTGAAGCGCTTCGGGACACCCCAAGGAACACTGAAGCTTTCTTT. The V and J genes are TRBV6-1 and TRBJ1-1; D possibly corresponds to TRBD1 (6 bases). Trimming took 0 bases from V and 1 from J, leaving 18 bases between them. There are 18 residues in the CDR3. CDR1 is MNHNS, CDR2 SASEGT, per germline.

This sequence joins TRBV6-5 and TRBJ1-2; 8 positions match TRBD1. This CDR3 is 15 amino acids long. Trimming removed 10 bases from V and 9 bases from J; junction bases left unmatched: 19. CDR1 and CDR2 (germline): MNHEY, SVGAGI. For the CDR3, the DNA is TGTGCCATAAAGGCGGAAATAGGGACAGGAGCCAGCTACACCTTC. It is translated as CAIKAEIGTGASYTF.